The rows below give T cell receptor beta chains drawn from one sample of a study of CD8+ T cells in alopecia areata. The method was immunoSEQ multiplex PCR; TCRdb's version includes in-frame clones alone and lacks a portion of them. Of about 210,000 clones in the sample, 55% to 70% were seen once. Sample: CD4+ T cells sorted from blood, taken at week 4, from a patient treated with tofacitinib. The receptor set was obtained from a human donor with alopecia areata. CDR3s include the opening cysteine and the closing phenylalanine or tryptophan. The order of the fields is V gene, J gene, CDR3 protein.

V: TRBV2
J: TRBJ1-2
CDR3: CASGQGIANYGYTF

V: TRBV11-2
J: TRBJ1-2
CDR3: CASSPGRNYGYTF

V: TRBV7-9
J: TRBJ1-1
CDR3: CASSLETGRTEAFF

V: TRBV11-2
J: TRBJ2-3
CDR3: CASSLYGTDTQYF

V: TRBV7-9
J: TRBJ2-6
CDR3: CASRGAGANVLTF

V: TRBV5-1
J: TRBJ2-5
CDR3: CASSTNPGPQETQYF

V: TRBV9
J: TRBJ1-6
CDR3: CASSVGSLSSYNSPLHF

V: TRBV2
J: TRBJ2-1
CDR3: CASTRLATFSYNEQFF

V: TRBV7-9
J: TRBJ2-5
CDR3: CASRRGAGETQYF

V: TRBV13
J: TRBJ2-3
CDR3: CASSARGKDTQYF

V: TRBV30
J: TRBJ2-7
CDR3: CAWSAGARGSEQYF

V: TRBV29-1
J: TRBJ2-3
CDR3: CSAIAEGTDTQYF

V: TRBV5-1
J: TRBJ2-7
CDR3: CASSLGTGGQEQYF

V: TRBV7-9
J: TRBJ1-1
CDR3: CASGTLNTEAFF

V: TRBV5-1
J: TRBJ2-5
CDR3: CASSFDPGTQYF

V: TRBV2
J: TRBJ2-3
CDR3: CASSEIDTQYF

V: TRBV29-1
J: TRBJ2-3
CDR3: CSVRRDTSPRADTQYF

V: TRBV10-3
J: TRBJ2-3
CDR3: CAISGTPGQPLRQYF

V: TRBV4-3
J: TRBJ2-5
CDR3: CASSQEGGLVQETQYF

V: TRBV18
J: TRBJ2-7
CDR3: CASSPLSGNEQYF